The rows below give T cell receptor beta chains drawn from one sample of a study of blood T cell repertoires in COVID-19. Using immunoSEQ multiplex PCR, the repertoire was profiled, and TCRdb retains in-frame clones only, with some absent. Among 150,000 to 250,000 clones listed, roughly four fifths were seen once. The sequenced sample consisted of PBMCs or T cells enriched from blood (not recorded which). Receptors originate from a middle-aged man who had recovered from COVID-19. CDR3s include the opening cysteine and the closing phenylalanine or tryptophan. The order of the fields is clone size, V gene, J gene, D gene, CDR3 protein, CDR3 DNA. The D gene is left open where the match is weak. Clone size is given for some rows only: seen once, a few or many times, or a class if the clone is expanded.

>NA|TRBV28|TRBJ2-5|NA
CASSTDLGGGETQYF
TGTGCCAGCAGTACAGACCTGGGAGGTGGGGAGACCCAGTACTTC
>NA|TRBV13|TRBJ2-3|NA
CASSLSGVTDTQYF
TGTGCCAGCAGCTTATCTGGAGTCACAGATACGCAGTATTTT
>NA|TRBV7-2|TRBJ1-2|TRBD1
CASSLDYDRGANGGYTF
TGTGCCAGCAGCTTAGATTACGACAGGGGGGCGAATGGTGGCTACACCTTC
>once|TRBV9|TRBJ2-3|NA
CASSVLGDGLLTDTQYF
TGTGCCAGCAGCGTTTTGGGGGACGGACTACTCACAGATACGCAGTATTTT
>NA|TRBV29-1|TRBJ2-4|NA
CSVGDRWVADIQYF
TGCAGCGTTGGTGATCGGTGGGTCGCGGACATTCAGTACTTC
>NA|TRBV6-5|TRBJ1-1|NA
CASSYSAGVGEAFF
TGTGCCAGCAGTTACTCTGCCGGGGTTGGTGAAGCTTTCTTT
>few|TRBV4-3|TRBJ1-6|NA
CASSQDYVGPAGGVPLHF
TGCGCCAGCAGCCAAGATTATGTGGGTCCGGCGGGGGGTGTACCCCTCCACTTT
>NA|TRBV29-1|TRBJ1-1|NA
CSVSQGGYTEAFF
TGCAGCGTCTCGCAGGGCGGATACACTGAAGCTTTCTTT
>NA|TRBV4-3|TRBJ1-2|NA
CASSQGLREGAYGYTF
TGCGCCAGCAGCCAAGGTCTTAGGGAAGGGGCCTATGGCTACACCTTC
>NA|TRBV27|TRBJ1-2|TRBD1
CASSPLSPRGTNYGYTF
TGTGCCAGCAGCCCTCTCAGCCCCAGGGGGACTAACTATGGCTACACCTTC
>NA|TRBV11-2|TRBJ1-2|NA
CASSLPGGDGYTF
TGTGCCAGCAGCCTCCCGGGAGGGGATGGCTACACCTTC
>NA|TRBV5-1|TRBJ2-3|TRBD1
CASSLERQGAGTDTQYF
TGCGCCAGCAGCTTGGAACGACAGGGGGCAGGGACAGATACGCAGTATTTT
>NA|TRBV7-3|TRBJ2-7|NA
CASSLGSGDEQYF
TGTGCCAGCAGCTTAGGTTCGGGGGACGAGCAGTACTTC
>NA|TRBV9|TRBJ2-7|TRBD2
CASSVSGTKEQYF
TGTGCCAGCAGCGTTTCCGGGACTAAAGAGCAGTACTTC
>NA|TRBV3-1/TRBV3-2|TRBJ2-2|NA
CASSQGGAVGELFF
TGTGCCAGCAGCCAAGGTGGGGCCGTCGGGGAGCTGTTTTTT
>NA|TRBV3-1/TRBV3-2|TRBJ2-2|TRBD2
CASSPTGLNPNTGELFF
TGTGCCAGCAGCCCGACGGGACTAAACCCCAACACCGGGGAGCTGTTTTTT
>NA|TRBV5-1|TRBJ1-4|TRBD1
CASSLVGTGTGNEKLFF
TGCGCCAGCAGCTTGGTTGGGACAGGGACGGGTAATGAAAAACTGTTTTTT
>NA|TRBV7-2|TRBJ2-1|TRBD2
CASSFAGTSVNEQFF
TGTGCCAGCAGCTTCGCCGGGACTAGCGTCAATGAGCAGTTCTTC
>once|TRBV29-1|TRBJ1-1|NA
CSVRPGYITEAFF
TGCAGCGTTCGGCCAGGGTATATCACTGAAGCTTTCTTT
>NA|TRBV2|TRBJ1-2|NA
CASSPGEGFYGYTF
TGTGCCAGCAGTCCAGGGGAAGGTTTCTATGGCTACACCTTC
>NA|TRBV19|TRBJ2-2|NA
CASSLEGRSAGELFF
TGTGCCAGTAGTTTGGAGGGCCGGAGCGCCGGGGAGCTGTTTTTT
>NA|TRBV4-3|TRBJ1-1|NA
CASSQEAGATEAFF
TGCGCCAGCAGCCAAGAGGCGGGTGCCACTGAAGCTTTCTTT
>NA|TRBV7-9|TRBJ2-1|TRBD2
CASSPGGVYNEQFF
TGTGCCAGCAGCCCTGGGGGGGTATACAATGAGCAGTTCTTC
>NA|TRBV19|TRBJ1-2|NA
CASSIDPRANYGYTF
TGTGCCAGTAGTATAGATCCCAGGGCTAACTATGGCTACACCTTC
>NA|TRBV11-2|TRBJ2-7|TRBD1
CASSLVLRTGSYEQYF
TGTGCCAGCAGCTTAGTTCTTAGGACAGGCTCCTACGAGCAGTACTTC
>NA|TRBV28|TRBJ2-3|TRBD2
CASSPPRLAGTDTQYF
TGTGCCAGCAGCCCCCCCAGACTAGCGGGAACGGATACGCAGTATTTT
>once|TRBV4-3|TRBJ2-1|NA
CASSQDFTGEQFF
TGCGCCAGCAGCCAAGATTTCACAGGTGAGCAGTTCTTC
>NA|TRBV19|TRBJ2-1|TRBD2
CASRDGGSYNEQFF
TGTGCCAGCCGAGACGGGGGGTCCTACAATGAGCAGTTCTTC
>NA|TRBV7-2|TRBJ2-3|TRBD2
CASSLGAGVDTQYF
TGTGCCAGCAGCTTAGGAGCGGGAGTAGATACGCAGTATTTT
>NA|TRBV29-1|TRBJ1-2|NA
CSVEETGYGYTF
TGCAGCGTTGAAGAGACAGGCTATGGCTACACCTTC
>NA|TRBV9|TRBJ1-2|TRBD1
CASSVDPTGGGYTF
TGTGCCAGCAGCGTAGATCCCACAGGGGGTGGCTACACCTTC
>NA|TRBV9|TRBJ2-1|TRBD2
CASSPTGTSGTYEQFF
TGTGCCAGCAGCCCCACCGGGACTAGCGGGACCTATGAGCAGTTCTTC
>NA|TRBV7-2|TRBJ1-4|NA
CASSISGVAGNEKLFF
TGTGCCAGCAGCATTTCAGGGGTCGCCGGTAATGAAAAACTGTTTTTT
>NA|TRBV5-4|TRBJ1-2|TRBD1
CASSPGTDNYGYTF
TGTGCCAGCAGCCCCGGGACAGACAACTATGGCTACACCTTC
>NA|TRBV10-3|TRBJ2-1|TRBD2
CAITGLAGAGEQFF
TGTGCCATCACCGGACTAGCGGGGGCCGGTGAGCAGTTCTTC
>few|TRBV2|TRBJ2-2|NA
CASSASSNTGELFF
TGTGCCAGCAGTGCCTCCTCGAACACCGGGGAGCTGTTTTTT
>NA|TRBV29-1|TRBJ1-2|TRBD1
CSARDRSNYGYTF
TGCAGCGCACGGGACAGAAGTAACTATGGCTACACCTTC
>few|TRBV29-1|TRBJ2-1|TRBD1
CSVEGGQAFSYNEQFF
TGCAGCGTTGAGGGCGGACAGGCCTTCTCCTACAATGAGCAGTTCTTC
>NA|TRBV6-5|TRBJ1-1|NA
CASSTPGANTEAFF
TGTGCCAGCAGTACTCCAGGGGCGAACACTGAAGCTTTCTTT
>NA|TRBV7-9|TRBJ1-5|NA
CASSLGAGNQPQHF
TGTGCCAGCAGCTTAGGGGCAGGGAATCAGCCCCAGCATTTT
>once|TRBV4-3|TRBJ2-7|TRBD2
CASSRRLAEAYEQYF
TGCGCCAGCAGCCGAAGACTAGCGGAAGCCTACGAGCAGTACTTC
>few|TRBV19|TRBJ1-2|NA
CASSGVDRTNYGYTF
TGTGCCAGTAGTGGCGTCGACAGGACTAACTATGGCTACACCTTC
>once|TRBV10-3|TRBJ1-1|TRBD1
CAITGTDYTEAFF
TGTGCCATAACCGGGACAGATTACACTGAAGCTTTCTTT
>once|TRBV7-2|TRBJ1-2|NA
CASSLAQYGYTF
TGTGCCAGCAGCTTAGCTCAATATGGCTACACCTTC
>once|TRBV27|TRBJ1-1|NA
CASSFSGTEAFF
TGTGCCAGCAGTTTTAGTGGCACTGAAGCTTTCTTT
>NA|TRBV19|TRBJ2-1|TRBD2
CASRNAGGVNEQFF
TGTGCCAGTAGGAACGCGGGAGGGGTCAATGAGCAGTTCTTC
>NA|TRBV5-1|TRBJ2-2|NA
CASSFDSTNTGELFF
TGCGCCAGCAGCTTCGACAGTACGAACACCGGGGAGCTGTTTTTT
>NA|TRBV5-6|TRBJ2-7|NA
CASSSGGPYEQYF
TGTGCCAGCAGCTCTGGCGGGCCCTACGAGCAGTACTTC
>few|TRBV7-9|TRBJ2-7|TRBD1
CASSPGQPYEQYF
TGTGCCAGCAGTCCGGGACAGCCCTACGAGCAGTACTTC
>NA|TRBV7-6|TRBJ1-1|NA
CASRGPGHDTEAFF
TGTGCCAGCAGGGGTCCGGGACACGACACTGAAGCTTTCTTT
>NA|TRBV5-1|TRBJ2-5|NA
CASSLGSGGRETQYF
TGCGCCAGCAGCCTCGGGTCCGGGGGGCGGGAGACCCAGTACTTC
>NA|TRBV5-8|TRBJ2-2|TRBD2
CASSLGGTSGYTGELFF
TGTGCCAGCAGCTTGGGGGGGACTAGCGGTTACACCGGGGAGCTGTTTTTT
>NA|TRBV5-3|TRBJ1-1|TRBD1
CARSCSRGRRWGTEAFF
TGTGCCAGAAGCTGTAGCAGGGGGCGCAGATGGGGTACTGAAGCTTTCTTT
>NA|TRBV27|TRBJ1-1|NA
CASSPYIIRQANTEAFF
TGTGCCAGCAGTCCCTATATTATCCGACAGGCGAACACTGAAGCTTTCTTT